This T cell receptor (beta chain) was found in a study of response to subunit inactivated influenza vaccine (dated 2018 in TCRdb). About the full investigation: Deep quantitative profiling of the T cell receptor repertoire was used in the study to follow responses to a trivalent subunit inactivated influenza vaccine. Broader findings and caveats from the paper: The authors suggested that each seasonal influenza vaccination may recruit only a limited number of new T cells.

V loses 5 bases, J loses 0 bases, and the germline ends lie 14 bases apart. The germline V gene gives CDR1 as SGHTA and CDR2 as FQGNSA. The CDR3 runs 15 residues from the cysteine to the phenylalanine. Of the read, only the CDR3 DNA is kept; its 45 bases are in frame from base 1. The receptor library was made with RT-PCR. The sequencing machine was an Illumina HiSeq 2500. TCRdb itself trimmed the public reads at Q25 with fastp, ran MiXCR and retained productive beta chains. Each CDR3 protein appears once, grouped with its most common genes and DNA. This sample is represented by around 570,000 distinct CDR3 sequences; 6.5% to 8% of them were singletons. The biggest ten clones account for under 15% of the sample. On this clonotype: This receptor's antigen is unknown. Per-base quality was not reported, and no clone a single base away is much larger than it.

The sample in question was PBMCs from blood, obtained around 2 years after vaccination. The TCR comes from a man aged 45 to 70 who received an inactivated influenza vaccine. Donor details come from another sample of the same person, matched by shared clones. The rearrangement joined TRBV7-2 to TRBJ2-7; the D gene is perhaps TRBD2, from 6 matching bases. DNA sequence: TGTGCCAGCAGCATTACTAGCTCCAACTCCTACGAGCAGTACTTC. It is translated as CASSITSSNSYEQYF.